This is a list of T cell receptor beta chains from one sample in a study of blood T cell repertoires in COVID-19. The repertoire was sequenced with immunoSEQ multiplex PCR; TCRdb's copy has only in-frame clones and lacks some. The sample lists approximately 280,000 clones; 85% were seen once. Material: PBMCs or T cells enriched from blood (not recorded which). Source of these receptors: a woman in her 50s who had recovered from COVID-19. Both conserved end residues are part of each CDR3. Fields, in order: V gene, D gene, J gene, clone size, CDR3 protein, CDR3 DNA. D genes are given only for firm matches. Clone sizes are given selectively: once, few, many, or a class where the clone is expanded.

TRBV5-1	TRBD1	TRBJ1-1	once	CASSIQVRQGNTEAFF	TGCGCCAGCAGCATACAGGTTAGACAGGGGAACACTGAAGCTTTCTTT
TRBV5-1	NA	TRBJ1-4	NA	CASSTGVSNEKLFF	TGCGCCAGCAGTACGGGGGTATCTAATGAAAAACTGTTTTTT
TRBV4-2	NA	TRBJ2-1	once	CASSQVDPGGHNEQFF	TGTGCCAGCAGCCAAGTAGACCCAGGGGGGCACAATGAGCAGTTCTTC
TRBV9	TRBD1	TRBJ1-6	few	CASSSGDRHNSPLHF	TGTGCCAGCAGCTCAGGGGACAGACATAATTCACCCCTCCACTTT
TRBV29-1	TRBD1	TRBJ1-4	NA	CSAHPQGAGEKLFF	TGCAGCGCTCACCCACAGGGGGCGGGTGAAAAACTGTTTTTT
TRBV4-1	TRBD1	TRBJ1-2	NA	CASSPRPDRGAYGYTF	TGCGCCAGCAGCCCCCGCCCGGACAGGGGTGCCTATGGCTACACCTTC
TRBV25-1	TRBD1	TRBJ1-4	NA	CASSVGQGKEGTNEKLFF	TGTGCCAGCAGTGTAGGACAGGGGAAGGAAGGCACTAATGAAAAACTGTTTTTT
TRBV30	NA	TRBJ1-1	NA	CAWSAARSDTEAFF	TGTGCCTGGAGTGCCGCGAGATCGGACACTGAAGCTTTCTTT
TRBV18	NA	TRBJ1-1	once	CASSPGVAEAFF	TGTGCCAGCTCACCCGGTGTGGCTGAAGCTTTCTTT
TRBV5-6	TRBD1	TRBJ1-4	NA	CASSSVRDRGGRKLFF	TGTGCCAGCAGCTCAGTCAGGGACAGGGGAGGGCGAAAACTGTTTTTT
TRBV5-6	TRBD1	TRBJ1-2	few	CASSRVTFGRGHQGYTF	TGTGCCAGCAGCCGCGTAACCTTTGGCAGGGGGCATCAGGGCTACACCTTC
TRBV2	NA	TRBJ1-5	NA	CASSVNSGSNQPQHF	TGTGCCAGCAGTGTAAATTCAGGAAGCAATCAGCCCCAGCATTTT
TRBV4-2	NA	TRBJ1-2	NA	CASSPGGNGYTF	TGTGCCAGCAGCCCGGGGGGGAATGGCTACACCTTC
TRBV5-1	TRBD1	TRBJ1-1	few	CASSYGTANTEAFF	TGCGCCAGCAGCTATGGGACAGCGAACACTGAAGCTTTCTTT
TRBV29-1	NA	TRBJ1-6	NA	CSVAREYNSPLHF	TGCAGCGTTGCACGGGAGTATAATTCACCCCTCCACTTT
TRBV7-2	NA	TRBJ2-7	NA	CASSLSGTSREQYF	TGTGCCAGCAGCCTTAGCGGAACTAGCCGCGAGCAGTACTTC
TRBV5-1	TRBD1	TRBJ1-4	NA	CASSARDRGRPTTNEKLFF	TGCGCCAGCAGCGCCCGGGACAGGGGGCGACCAACAACTAATGAAAAACTGTTTTTT
TRBV20-1	TRBD1	TRBJ1-1	NA	CSASTMDRRDTEAFF	TGCAGTGCTAGTACTATGGACAGGCGGGACACTGAAGCTTTCTTT
TRBV12-3/TRBV12-4	TRBD1	TRBJ1-2	NA	CASSLLQGAGYTF	TGTGCCAGCAGTTTATTGCAGGGGGCGGGCTACACCTTC
TRBV7-9	NA	TRBJ1-1	NA	CASSLVDLNTEAFF	TGTGCCAGCAGCTTAGTAGATTTAAACACTGAAGCTTTCTTT
TRBV29-1	NA	TRBJ2-2	NA	CSGNVGGTGELFF	TGCAGCGGAAACGTAGGAGGCACCGGGGAGCTGTTTTTT
TRBV10-2	NA	TRBJ1-4	NA	CASSERTWDEKLFF	TGCGCCAGCAGTGAGAGGACTTGGGATGAAAAACTGTTTTTT
TRBV6-2/TRBV6-3	NA	TRBJ2-2	few	CASSSRTLWAGELFF	TGTGCCAGCAGTTCTCGGACTCTATGGGCCGGGGAGCTGTTTTTT
TRBV6-5	TRBD1	TRBJ1-5	NA	CASSSQGAAGAQHF	TGTGCCAGCAGTTCGCAGGGGGCCGCGGGAGCCCAGCATTTT
TRBV28	NA	TRBJ2-1	NA	CASSLKTGRYNEQFF	TGTGCCAGCAGTTTAAAGACAGGTCGATACAATGAGCAGTTCTTC
TRBV4-1	TRBD1	TRBJ1-1	NA	CASSSLGQLNTEAFF	TGCGCCAGCTCCTCATTGGGACAGCTGAACACTGAAGCTTTCTTT
TRBV7-2	NA	TRBJ1-1	NA	CASSLVRGEAFF	TGTGCCAGCAGCTTAGTGCGGGGAGAAGCTTTCTTT
TRBV13	TRBD1	TRBJ2-3	few	CASSLGTGRIDTQYF	TGTGCCAGCAGCTTGGGGACAGGGAGGATAGATACGCAGTATTTT
TRBV7-2	TRBD2	TRBJ2-2	NA	CASSFAGVNTGELFF	TGTGCCAGCAGCTTCGCGGGAGTAAACACCGGGGAGCTGTTTTTT
TRBV28	TRBD1	TRBJ1-2	NA	CASSFVLGQFNYGYTF	TGTGCCAGCAGTTTTGTTTTGGGACAGTTTAACTATGGCTACACCTTC
TRBV18	TRBD1	TRBJ1-2	few	CASSPRQGADYGYTF	TGTGCCAGCTCACCGCGACAGGGGGCAGACTATGGCTACACCTTC
TRBV7-9	NA	TRBJ2-1	NA	CASSPRSVSYNEQFF	TGTGCCAGCAGCCCAAGGAGCGTCTCCTACAATGAGCAGTTCTTC
TRBV24-1	NA	TRBJ2-2	NA	CATNRGTGELFF	TGTGCCACCAACCGGGGGACCGGGGAGCTGTTTTTT
TRBV30	TRBD2	TRBJ2-7	once	CAWNTGTSGTKAYF	TGTGCCTGGAACACCGGGACTAGCGGGACTAAGGCGTACTTC
TRBV5-1	TRBD1	TRBJ2-3	NA	CASSFAGGADTQYF	TGCGCCAGCAGCTTTGCAGGGGGCGCAGATACGCAGTATTTT
TRBV10-2	NA	TRBJ1-4	NA	CASSPLGEKLFF	TGCGCCAGCAGTCCCCTCGGGGAAAAACTGTTTTTT
TRBV5-1	NA	TRBJ1-4	NA	CASSWGPNEKLFF	TGCGCCAGCAGCTGGGGCCCTAATGAAAAACTGTTTTTT
TRBV12-3/TRBV12-4	NA	TRBJ1-1	NA	CASSFFRAEAFF	TGTGCCAGCAGTTTTTTCCGAGCTGAAGCTTTCTTT
TRBV5-1	TRBD1	TRBJ2-2	NA	CASSLATGGVGELFF	TGCGCCAGCAGCTTGGCCACAGGGGGCGTCGGGGAGCTGTTTTTT
TRBV30	TRBD1	TRBJ2-7	NA	CAWRQGAPYEQYF	TGTGCCTGGAGACAGGGGGCCCCCTACGAGCAGTACTTC